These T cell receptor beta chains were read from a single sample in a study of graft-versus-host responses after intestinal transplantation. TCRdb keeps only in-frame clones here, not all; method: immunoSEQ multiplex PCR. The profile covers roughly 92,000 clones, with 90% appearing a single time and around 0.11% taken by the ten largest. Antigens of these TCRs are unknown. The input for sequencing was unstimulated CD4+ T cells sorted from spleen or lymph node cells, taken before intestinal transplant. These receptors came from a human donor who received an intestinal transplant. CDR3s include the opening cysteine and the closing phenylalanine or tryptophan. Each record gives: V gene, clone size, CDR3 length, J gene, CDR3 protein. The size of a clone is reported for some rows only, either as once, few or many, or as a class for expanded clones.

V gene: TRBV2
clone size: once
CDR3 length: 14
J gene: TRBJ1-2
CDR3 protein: CASSEQGTDYGYTF

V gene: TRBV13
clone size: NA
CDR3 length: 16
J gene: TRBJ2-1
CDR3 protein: CASSPRGGVEYNEQFF

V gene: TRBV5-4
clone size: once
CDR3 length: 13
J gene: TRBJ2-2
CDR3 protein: CASSSGGTGELFF

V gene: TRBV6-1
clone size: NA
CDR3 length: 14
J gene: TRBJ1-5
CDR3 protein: CASSEQDSGQPQHF

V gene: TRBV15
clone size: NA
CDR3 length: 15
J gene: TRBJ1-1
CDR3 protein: CATRWDTLMNTEAFF

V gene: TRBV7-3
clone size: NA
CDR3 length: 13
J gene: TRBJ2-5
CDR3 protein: CASSRQGKETQYF

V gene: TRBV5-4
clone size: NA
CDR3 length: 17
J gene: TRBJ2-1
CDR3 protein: CASSFLLLAGAAGEQFF

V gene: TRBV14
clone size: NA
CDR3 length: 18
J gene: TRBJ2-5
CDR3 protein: CASSQEYWQGAGKETQYF

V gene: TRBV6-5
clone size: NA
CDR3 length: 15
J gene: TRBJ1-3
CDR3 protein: CASSPLGVTGNTIYF

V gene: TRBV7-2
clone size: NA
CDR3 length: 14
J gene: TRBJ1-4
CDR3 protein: CASSPRTREEKLFF

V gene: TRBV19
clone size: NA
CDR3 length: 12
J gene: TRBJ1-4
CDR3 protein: CASRGLGEKLFF

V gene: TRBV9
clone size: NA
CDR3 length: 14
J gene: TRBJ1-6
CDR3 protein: CASSAEGSWSPLHF

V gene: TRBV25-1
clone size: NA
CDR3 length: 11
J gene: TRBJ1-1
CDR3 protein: CASQGITEAFF

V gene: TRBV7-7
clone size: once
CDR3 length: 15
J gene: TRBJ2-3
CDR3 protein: CASSPGQVGTDTQYF

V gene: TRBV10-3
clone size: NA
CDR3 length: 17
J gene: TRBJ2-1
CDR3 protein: CAIRSRLGLAADNEQFF

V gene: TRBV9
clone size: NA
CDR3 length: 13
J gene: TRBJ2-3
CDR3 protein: CASSVARTDTQYF

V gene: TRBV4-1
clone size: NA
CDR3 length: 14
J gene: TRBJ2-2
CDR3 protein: CASSQGQGTGELFF

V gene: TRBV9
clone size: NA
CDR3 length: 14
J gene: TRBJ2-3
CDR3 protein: CASSFGRGSDTQYF

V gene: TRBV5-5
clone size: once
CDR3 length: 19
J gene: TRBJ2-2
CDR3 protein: CASSLRPGLAGTRTGELFF

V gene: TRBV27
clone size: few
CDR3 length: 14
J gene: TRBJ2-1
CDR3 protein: CASSLLAGSGEQFF

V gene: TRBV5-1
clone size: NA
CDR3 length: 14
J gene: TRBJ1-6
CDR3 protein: CASSLAGGGSPLHF

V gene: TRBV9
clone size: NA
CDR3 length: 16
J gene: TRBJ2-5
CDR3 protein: CASSVGQGARGETQYF

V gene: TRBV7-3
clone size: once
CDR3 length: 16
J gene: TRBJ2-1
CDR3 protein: CASSLSGTGNYNEQFF

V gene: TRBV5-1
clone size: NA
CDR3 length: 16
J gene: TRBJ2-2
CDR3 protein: CASSPQAIRDTGELFF

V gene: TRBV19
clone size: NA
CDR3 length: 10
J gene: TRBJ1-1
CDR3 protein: CAAGRNEAFF

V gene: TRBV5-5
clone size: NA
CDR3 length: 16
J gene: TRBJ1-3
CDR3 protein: CASSLVGDIGGNTIYF

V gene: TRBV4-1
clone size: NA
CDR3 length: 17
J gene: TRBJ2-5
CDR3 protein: CASSQVPSGGAWETQYF

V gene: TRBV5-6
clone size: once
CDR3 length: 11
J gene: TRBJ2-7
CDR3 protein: CASSRTAEQYF

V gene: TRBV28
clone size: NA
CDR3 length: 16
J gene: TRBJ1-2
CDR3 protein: CASSLPRGAGNYGYTF

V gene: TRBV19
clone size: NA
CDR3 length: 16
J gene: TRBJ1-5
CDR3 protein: CASSMTGAYSNQPQHF

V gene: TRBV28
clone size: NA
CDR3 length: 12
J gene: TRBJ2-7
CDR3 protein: CASSPPGAGRVF

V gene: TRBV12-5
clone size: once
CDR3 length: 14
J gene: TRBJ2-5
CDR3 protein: CASAWTGGTETQYF

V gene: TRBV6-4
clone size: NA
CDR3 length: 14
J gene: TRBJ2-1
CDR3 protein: CASSALAGDNEQFF

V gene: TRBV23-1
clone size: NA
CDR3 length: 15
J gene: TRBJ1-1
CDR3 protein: CASSPNREGNTEAFF

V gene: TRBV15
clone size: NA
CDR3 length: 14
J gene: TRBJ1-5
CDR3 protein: CATSGGAWDQPQHF

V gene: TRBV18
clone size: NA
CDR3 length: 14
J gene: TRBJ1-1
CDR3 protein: CASSPLASDTEAFF

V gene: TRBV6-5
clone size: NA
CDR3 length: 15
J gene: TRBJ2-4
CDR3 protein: CASSRENIAKNIQYF

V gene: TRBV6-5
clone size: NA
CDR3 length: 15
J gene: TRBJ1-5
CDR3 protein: CASSYSGQGDQPQHF

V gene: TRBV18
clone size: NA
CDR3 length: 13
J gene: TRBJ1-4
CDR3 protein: CASSPWAGQKLFF

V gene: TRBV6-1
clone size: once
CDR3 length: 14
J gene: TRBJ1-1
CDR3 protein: CASRWGQSNTEAFF

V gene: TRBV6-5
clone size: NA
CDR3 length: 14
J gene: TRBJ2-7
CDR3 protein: CASTNSAGVREQYF

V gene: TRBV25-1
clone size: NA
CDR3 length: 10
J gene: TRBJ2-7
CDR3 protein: CATGSYEQYF

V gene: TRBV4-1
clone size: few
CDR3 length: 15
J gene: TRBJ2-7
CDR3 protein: CASSKKLAGFDEQYF

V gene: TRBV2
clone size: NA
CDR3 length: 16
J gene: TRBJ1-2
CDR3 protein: CASSEIDSPSNYGYTF

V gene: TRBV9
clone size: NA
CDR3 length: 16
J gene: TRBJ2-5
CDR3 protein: CASSSHPQGAGETQYF

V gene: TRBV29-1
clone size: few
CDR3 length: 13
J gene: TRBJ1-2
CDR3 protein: CSVLWQVEGGYTF